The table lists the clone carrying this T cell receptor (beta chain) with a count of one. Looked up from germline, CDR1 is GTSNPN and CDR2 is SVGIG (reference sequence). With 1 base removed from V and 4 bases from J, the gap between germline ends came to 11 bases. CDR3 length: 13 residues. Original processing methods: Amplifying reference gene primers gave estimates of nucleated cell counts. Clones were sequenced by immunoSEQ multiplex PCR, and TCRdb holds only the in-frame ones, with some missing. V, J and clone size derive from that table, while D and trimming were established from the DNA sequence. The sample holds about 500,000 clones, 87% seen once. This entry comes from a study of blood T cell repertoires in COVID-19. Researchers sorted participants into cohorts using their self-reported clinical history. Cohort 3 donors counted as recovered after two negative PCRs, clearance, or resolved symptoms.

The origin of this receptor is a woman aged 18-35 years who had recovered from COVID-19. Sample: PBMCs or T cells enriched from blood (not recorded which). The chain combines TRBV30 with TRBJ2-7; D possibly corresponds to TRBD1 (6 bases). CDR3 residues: CAWSGEGGYEQYF. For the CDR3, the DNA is TGTGCCTGGAGTGGGGAAGGGGGATACGAGCAGTACTTC.